The clone carrying this TCR beta chain was seen at least ten times. Its antigen is still unknown. Semi-nested PCR with Nested Universal Primer A followed constant-region reverse priming of full-length variable regions. TCRdb called the 5' RACE reads again in MiXCR, with one record for every CDR3 protein. The table has fewer than 55,000 distinct CDR3 sequences, over 20% seen once; the top ten hold approximately 4.5%. The sorted Tregs were CD4+CD25+CD127-/low cells. Study-level points and caveats: The TCR gene usage of tumor memory CD4+ T cells clustered together with blood and lymph node memory CD4+ cells and with lymph node naive CD4+ cells. The larger-cohort validation was restricted to a single TCR beta V-J rearrangement rather than whole repertoires. Tumor-infiltrating Treg TCR alpha and beta sequences overlapped most with tumor naive CD4+ T cells, then blood naive.

The length of the CDR3 is 17 residues. V gave up 0 bases and J gave up 4 bases; unmatched junction bases: 10. Germline CDR1 reads SGHVS; CDR2 reads FQNEAQ. Material: Tregs sorted from a lymph node. V is TRBV7-8 and J is TRBJ2-5; 8 bases map to TRBD1. This sequence was found in a female donor with breast cancer. CDR3 DNA sequence: TGTGCCAGCAGCTTAGCGGGGATTACAGGGGGTGGAGAGACCCAGTACTTC. This encodes CASSLAGITGGGETQYF.